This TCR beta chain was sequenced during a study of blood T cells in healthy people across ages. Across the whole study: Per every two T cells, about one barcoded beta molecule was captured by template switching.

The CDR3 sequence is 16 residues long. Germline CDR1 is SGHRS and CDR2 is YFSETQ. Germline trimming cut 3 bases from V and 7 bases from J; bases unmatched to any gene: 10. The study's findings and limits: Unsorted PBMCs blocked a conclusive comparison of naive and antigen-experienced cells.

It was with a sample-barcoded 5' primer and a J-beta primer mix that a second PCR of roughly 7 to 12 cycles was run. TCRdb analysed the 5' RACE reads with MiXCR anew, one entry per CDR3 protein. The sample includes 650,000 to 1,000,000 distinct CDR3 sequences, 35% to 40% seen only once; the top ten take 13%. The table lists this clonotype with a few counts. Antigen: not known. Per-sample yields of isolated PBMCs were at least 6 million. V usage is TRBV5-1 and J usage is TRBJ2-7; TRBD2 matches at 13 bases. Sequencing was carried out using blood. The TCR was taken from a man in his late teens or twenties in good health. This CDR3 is CASSSRLAGGNNEQYF. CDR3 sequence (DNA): TGCGCCAGCAGCTCCAGACTAGCGGGGGGTAACAATGAGCAGTACTTC. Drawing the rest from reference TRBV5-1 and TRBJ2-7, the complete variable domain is KAGVTQTPRYLIKTRGQQVTLSCSPISGHRSVSWYQQTPGQGLQFLFEYFSETQRNKGNFPGRFSGRQFSNSRSEMNVSTLELGDSALYLCASSSRLAGGNNEQYFGPGTRLTVT.